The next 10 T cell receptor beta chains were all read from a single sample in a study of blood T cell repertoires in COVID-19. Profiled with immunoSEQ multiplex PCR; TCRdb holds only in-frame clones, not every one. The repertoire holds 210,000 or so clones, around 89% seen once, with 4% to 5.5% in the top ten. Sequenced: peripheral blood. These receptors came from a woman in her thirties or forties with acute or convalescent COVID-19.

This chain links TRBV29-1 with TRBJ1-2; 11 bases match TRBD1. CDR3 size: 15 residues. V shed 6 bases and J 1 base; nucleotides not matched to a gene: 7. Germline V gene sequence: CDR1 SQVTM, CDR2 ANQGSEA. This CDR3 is CSVSRTGGGNYGYTF. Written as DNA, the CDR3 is TGCAGCGTGAGTCGGACAGGGGGCGGTAACTATGGCTACACCTTC.

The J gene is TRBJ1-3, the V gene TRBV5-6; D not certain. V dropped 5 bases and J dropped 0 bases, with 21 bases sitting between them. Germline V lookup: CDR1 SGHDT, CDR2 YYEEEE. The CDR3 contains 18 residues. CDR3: CASSFDNLDSYSGNTIYF. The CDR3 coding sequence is TGTGCCAGCAGTTTTGATAACCTGGACTCATACTCTGGAAACACCATATATTTT.

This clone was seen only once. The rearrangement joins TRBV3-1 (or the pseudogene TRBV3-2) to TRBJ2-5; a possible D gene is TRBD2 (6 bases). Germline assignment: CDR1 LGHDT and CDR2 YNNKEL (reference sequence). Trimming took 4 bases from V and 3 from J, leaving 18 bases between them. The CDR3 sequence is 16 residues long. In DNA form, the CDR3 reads TGTGCCAGCAGCCCGGGGGAGCAGGGCCCTAAAGAGACCCAGTACTTC. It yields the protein CASSPGEQGPKETQYF.

Written as DNA, the CDR3 is TGTGCCAGCAGCTCTCCTGGGACTAGCGGGGGGCTCCGGGGTGACGAGCAGTACGTC. It codes for CASSSPGTSGGLRGDEQYV. The chain uses TRBV7-8 and TRBJ2-7; 15 nucleotides align to TRBD2. The CDR3 length is 19 residues. Germline V CDR1 and CDR2: SGHVS, FQNEAQ. V trimming: 4 bases; J trimming: 5 bases; junction bases outside the gene matches: 15.

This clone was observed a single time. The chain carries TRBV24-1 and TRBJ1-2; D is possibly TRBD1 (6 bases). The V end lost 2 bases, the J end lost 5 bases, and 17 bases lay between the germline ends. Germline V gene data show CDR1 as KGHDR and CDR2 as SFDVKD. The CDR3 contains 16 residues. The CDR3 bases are TGTGCCACCAGTGATTCGACCACCGGGACACTTTATGGCTACACCTTC. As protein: CATSDSTTGTLYGYTF.

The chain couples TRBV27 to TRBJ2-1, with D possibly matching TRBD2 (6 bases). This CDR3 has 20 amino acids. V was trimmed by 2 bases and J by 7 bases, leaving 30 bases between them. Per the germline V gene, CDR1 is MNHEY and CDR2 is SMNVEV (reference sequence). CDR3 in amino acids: CASSLRALFSGANKGNEQFF. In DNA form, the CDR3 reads TGTGCCAGCAGTTTAAGAGCCCTTTTTAGCGGTGCAAATAAGGGTAATGAGCAGTTCTTC.

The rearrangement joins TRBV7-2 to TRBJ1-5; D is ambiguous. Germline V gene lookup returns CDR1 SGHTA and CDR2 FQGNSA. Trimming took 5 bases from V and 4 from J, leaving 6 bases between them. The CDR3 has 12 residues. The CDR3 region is CASSPKNQPQHF. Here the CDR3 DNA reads TGTGCCAGCAGCCCTAAAAATCAGCCCCAGCATTTT.

The CDR3 is CASSRGQGGGRSNQPQHF. The DNA for the CDR3 is TGTGCCAGCAGCCGTGGACAGGGAGGGGGCAGAAGCAATCAGCCCCAGCATTTT. J is TRBJ1-5 and V is TRBV5-6, with 8 bases lining up with TRBD1. From germline, CDR1 is SGHDT and CDR2 YYEEEE. CDR3 size: 18 residues. V lost 4 bases and J lost 1; bases outside the gene matches: 13. Based on the CDR3 plus reference TRBV5-6 and TRBJ1-5, the full variable domain is DAGVTQSPTHLIKTRGQQVTLRCSPKSGHDTVSWYQQALGQGPQFIFQYYEEEERQRGNFPDRFSGHQFPNYSSELNVNALLLGDSALYLCASSRGQGGGRSNQPQHFGDGTRLSIL.

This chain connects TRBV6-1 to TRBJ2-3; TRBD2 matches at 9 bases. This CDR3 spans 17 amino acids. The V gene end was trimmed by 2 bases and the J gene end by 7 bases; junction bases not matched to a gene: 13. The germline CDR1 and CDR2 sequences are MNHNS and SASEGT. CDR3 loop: CASSESGGGGGTNTQYF. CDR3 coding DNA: TGTGCCAGCAGTGAATCGGGAGGCGGGGGGGGTACGAATACGCAGTATTTT.

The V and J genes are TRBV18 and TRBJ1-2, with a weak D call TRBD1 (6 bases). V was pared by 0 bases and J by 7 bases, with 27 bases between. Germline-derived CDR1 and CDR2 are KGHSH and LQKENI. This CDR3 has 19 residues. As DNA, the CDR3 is TGTGCCAGCTCACCACCGTCGGACAGCCCAACCGGGTGGGTCGGTGGCTACACCTTC. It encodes CASSPPSDSPTGWVGGYTF.